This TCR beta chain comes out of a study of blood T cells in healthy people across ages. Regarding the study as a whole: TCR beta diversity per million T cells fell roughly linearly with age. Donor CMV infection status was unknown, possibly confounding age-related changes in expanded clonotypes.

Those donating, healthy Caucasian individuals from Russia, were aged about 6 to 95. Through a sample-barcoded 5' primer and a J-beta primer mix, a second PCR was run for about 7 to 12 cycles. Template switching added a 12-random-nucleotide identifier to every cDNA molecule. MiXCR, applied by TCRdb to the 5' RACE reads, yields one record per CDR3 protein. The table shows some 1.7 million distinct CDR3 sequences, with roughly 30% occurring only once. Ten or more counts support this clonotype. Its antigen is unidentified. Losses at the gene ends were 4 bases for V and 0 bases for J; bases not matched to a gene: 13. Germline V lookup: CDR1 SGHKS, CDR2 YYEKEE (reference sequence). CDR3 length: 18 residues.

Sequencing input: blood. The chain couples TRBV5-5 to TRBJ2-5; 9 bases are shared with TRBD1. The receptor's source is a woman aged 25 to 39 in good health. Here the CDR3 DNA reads TGTGCCAGCAGCCTATGGTGGGGGGACAGGGAGGACCAAGAGACCCAGTACTTC. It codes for CASSLWWGDREDQETQYF. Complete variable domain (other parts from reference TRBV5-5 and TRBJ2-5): DAGVTQSPTHLIKTRGQQVTLRCSPISGHKSVSWYQQVLGQGPQFIFQYYEKEERGRGNFPDRFSARQFPNYSSELNVNALLLGDSALYLCASSLWWGDREDQETQYFGPGTRLLVL.